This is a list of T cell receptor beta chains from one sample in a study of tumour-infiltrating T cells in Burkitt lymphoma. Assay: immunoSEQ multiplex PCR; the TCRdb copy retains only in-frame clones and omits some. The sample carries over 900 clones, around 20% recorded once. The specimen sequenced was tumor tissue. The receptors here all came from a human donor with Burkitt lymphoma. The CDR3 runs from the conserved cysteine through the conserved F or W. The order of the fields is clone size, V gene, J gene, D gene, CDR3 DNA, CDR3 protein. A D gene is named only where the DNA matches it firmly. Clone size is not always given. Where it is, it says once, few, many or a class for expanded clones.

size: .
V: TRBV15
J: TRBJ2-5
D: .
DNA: TGTGCCACCAGCATGGGACCCCCGGGGGCCCAGTACTTC
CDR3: CATSMGPPGAQYF

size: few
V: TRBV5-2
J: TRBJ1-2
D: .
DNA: TGTGCCAGCAAGAGGAGTAGAAAGACCTATGGCTACACCTTC
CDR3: CASKRSRKTYGYTF

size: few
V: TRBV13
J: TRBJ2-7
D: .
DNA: TGTGCCAGCAGCCCGACCACACTTGCCGAGCAGTACTTC
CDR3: CASSPTTLAEQYF

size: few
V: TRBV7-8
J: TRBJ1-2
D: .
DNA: TGTGCCAACAGCACGGCAGGTCTAAACTATGGCTACACCTTC
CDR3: CANSTAGLNYGYTF

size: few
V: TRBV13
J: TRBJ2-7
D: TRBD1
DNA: TGTGCCAGCAGCCCAAGGACAGGTGGCTACGAGCAGTACTTC
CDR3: CASSPRTGGYEQYF

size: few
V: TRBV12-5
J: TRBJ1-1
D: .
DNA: TGTGCTAGTGGTTTTTCGACAGGTTGGGACACTGAAGCTTTCTTT
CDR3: CASGFSTGWDTEAFF

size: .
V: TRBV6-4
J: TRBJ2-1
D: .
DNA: TGTGCCAGCCGAGGGGGGCGGGTCAATGAGCAGTTCTTC
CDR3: CASRGGRVNEQFF

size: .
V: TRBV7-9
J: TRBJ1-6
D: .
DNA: TGTGCCAGCAGCTTAGCCGAGGGGTATGGTTATAATTCACCCCTCCACTTT
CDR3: CASSLAEGYGYNSPLHF

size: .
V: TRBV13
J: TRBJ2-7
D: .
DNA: TGTGCCAGCAGCCCAACTACGTTGGGCGAGCAGTACTTC
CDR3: CASSPTTLGEQYF

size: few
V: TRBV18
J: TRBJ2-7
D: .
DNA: TGTGCCAGCTCACCGGGCCGAAACTACGAGCAGTACTTC
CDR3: CASSPGRNYEQYF

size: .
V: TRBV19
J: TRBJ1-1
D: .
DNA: TGTGCCAGTAGTATAGGTCCTAGGGACACTGAAGCTTTCTTT
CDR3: CASSIGPRDTEAFF

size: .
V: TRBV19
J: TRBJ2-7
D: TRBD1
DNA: TGTGCCAGTAGTGACCCCGGGACAGGGTACGAGCAGTACTTC
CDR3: CASSDPGTGYEQYF

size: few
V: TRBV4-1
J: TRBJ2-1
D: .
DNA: TGCGCCAGCAGCCAAGGACAGACTGAGCAGTTCTTC
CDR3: CASSQGQTEQFF

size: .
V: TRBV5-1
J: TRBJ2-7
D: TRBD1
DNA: TGCGCCAGCAGCCAACGTGCTGGGGCAGGGGGCGTCTACGAGCAGTACTTC
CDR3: CASSQRAGAGGVYEQYF

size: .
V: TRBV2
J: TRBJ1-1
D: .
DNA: TGTGCCAGCAGCGGGCACGCTATGGCTTTGGGCACTGAAGCTTTCTTT
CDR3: CASSGHAMALGTEAFF

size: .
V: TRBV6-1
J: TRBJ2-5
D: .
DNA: TGTGCCAGCAGTGAAGCGAGGGGGGTTCAAGAGACCCAGTACTTC
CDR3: CASSEARGVQETQYF

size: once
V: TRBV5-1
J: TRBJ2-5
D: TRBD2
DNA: TGCGCCAGCAGCGTGGGGGGGGGAGAGACCCAGTACTTC
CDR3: CASSVGGGETQYF

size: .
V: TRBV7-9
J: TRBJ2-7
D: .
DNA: TGTGCCAGCAGCTCTCCGACAGTCGTCTACGAGCAGTACTTC
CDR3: CASSSPTVVYEQYF

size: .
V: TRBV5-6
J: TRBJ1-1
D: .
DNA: TGTGCCAGCAGCTTTCAGCGGACTGAAGCTTTCTTT
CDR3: CASSFQRTEAFF

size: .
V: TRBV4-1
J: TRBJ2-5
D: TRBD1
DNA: TGCGCCAGCAGCGCCCCGAGGGGGCAAGAAGAAGAGACCCAGTACTTC
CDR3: CASSAPRGQEEETQYF

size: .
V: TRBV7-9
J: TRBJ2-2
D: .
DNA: TGTGCCAGCAGCTTACGGGAAGGGGACGCCGGGGAGCTGTTTTTT
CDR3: CASSLREGDAGELFF

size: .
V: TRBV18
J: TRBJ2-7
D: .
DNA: TGTGCCAGCTCACCGGGCAGGGGCTACGAGCAGTACTTC
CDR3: CASSPGRGYEQYF

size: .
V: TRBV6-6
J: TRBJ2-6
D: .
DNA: TGTGCCAGCAGTTACTCTATATCTGGGGCCAACGTCCTGACTTTC
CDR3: CASSYSISGANVLTF

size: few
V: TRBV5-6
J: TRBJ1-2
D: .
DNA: TGTGCCAGCAGCTTGGATAGCTATGGCTACACCTTC
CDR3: CASSLDSYGYTF

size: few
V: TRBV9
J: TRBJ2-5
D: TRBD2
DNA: TGTGCCAGCAGCGGACGCGGGGGGCCGGGGGAGACCCAGTACTTC
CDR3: CASSGRGGPGETQYF

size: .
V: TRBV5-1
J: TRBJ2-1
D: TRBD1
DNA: TGCGCCAGCAGCTTGGGGACAGGGGGGAATGAGCAGTTCTTC
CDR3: CASSLGTGGNEQFF

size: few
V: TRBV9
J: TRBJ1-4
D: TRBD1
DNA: TGTGCCAGCCAAGGATTGGGACAGGGTGGTGAAAAACTGTTTTTT
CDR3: CASQGLGQGGEKLFF

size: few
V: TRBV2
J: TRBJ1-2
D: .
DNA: TGCCACTGCAGGGGAAGATATGGCTACACCTTC
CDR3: CHCRGRYGYTF

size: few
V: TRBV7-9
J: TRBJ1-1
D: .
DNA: TGTGCCAGCAGCTTAGAACCAAACACTGAAGCTTTCTTT
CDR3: CASSLEPNTEAFF

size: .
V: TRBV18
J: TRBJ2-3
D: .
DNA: TGTGCCAGCTCAGGCCGTATGACTAGCACAGATACGCAGTATTTT
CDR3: CASSGRMTSTDTQYF

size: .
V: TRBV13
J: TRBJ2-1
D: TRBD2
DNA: TGTGCCAGCAGCCGACTAGCGGGGGGCCTCAATGAGCAGTTCTTC
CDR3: CASSRLAGGLNEQFF

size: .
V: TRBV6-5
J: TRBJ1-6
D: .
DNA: TGTGCCAGCAGTTACTTTCGGGGGCGTGAAGATTCACCCCTCCACTTT
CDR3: CASSYFRGREDSPLHF

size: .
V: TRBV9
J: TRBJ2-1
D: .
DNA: TGTGCCAGCAGCGTAGACCCTTCCCTTCTATCCGAGCAGTTCTTC
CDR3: CASSVDPSLLSEQFF

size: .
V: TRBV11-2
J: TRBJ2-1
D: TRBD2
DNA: TGTGCCAGCAGCGACAGACTAGCGGGGGGTGGTGATGAGCAGTTCTTC
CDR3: CASSDRLAGGGDEQFF

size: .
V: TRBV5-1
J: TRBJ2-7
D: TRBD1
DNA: TGCGCCAGCAGCTTTGACAGGGGGTCGGGAGAGCAGTACTTC
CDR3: CASSFDRGSGEQYF

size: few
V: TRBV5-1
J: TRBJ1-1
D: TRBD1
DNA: TGCGCCAGCAGCCCAACCGGGACAGGGTTAACTGAAGCTTTCTTT
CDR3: CASSPTGTGLTEAFF

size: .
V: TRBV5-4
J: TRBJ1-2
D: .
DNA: TGTGCCAGTACCGGCAGGGAGTATGGCTACACCTTC
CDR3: CASTGREYGYTF

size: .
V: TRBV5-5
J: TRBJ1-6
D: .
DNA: TGTGCCAGCAGCTTCGGCGCCATGAGCTCCTATAATTCACCCCTCCACTTT
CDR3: CASSFGAMSSYNSPLHF

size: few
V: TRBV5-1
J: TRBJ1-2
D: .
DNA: TGCGCCAGCAGCCCAGGGATTGGCTACACCTTC
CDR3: CASSPGIGYTF

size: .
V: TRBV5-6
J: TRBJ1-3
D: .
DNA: TGTGCCAGCAGCGGGGGGCCTCACTCTGGAAACACCATATATTTT
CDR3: CASSGGPHSGNTIYF

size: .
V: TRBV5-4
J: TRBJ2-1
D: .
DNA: TGTGCCAGCACCCGGGAAGCGGAGCAGTTCTTC
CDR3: CASTREAEQFF

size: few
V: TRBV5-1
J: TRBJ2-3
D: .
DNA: TGCGCCAGCAGCCCAGGACTTACTTTAAGATCCACAGATACGCAGTATTTT
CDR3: CASSPGLTLRSTDTQYF

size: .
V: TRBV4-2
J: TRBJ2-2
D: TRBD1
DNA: TGTGCCAGCAGCCTGACAGGGCCCGGGGAGCTGTTTTTT
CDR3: CASSLTGPGELFF

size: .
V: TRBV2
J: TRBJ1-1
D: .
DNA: TGTGCCAGCAGTCCTTGGGACATGAACACTGAAGCTTTCTTT
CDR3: CASSPWDMNTEAFF